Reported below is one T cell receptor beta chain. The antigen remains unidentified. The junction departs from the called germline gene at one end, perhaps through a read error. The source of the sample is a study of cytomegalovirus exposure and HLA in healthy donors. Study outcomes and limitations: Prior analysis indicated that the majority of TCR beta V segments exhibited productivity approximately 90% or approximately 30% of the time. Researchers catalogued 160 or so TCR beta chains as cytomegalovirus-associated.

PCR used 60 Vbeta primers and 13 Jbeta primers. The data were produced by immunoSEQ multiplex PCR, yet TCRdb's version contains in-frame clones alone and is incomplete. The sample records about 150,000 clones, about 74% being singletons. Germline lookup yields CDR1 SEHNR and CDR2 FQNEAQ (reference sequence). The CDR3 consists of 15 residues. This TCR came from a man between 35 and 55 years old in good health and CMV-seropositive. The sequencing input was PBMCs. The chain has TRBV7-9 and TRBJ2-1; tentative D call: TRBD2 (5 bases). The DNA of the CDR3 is TGTTCCAGCAGCCTACTAGGCCCCCAAAACAATGAGCAGTTCTTC. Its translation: CSSSLLGPQNNEQFF.